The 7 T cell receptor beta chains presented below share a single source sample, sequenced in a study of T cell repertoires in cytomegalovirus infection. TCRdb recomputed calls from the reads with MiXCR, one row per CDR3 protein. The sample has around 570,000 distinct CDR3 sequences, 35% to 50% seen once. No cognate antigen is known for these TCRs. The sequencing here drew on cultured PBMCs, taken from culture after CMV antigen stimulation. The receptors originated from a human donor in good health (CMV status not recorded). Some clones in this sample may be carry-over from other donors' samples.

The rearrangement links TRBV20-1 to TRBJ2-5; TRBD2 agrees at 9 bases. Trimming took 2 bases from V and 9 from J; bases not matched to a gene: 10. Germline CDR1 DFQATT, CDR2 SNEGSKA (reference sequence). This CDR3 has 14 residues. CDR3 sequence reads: CSARLAGNKRAQYF. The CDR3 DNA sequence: TGCAGTGCTAGACTAGCGGGGAATAAGAGGGCCCAGTACTTC.

Written as DNA, the CDR3 is TGCGCCAGCAGCGCGGACGGGGGGACCTATGGCTACACCTTC. It codes for CASSADGGTYGYTF. This chain uses TRBV5-1 with TRBJ1-2, with a weak D call TRBD1 (5 bases). Trimming cost V 4 bases and J 4 bases, with 14 bases left between them. Germline CDR1 is SGHRS and CDR2 is YFSETQ. This CDR3 region has 14 residues.

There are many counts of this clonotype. This CDR3 reads CASSSGPGADTQYF. DNA of the CDR3: TGTGCCAGCAGCTCCGGCCCGGGGGCAGATACGCAGTATTTT. The V gene is TRBV7-2, the J gene TRBJ2-3, with a possible D match to TRBD2 (6 bases). V was pared by 4 bases and J by 4 bases, with 12 bases between. The CDR3 is made up of 14 amino acids. Germline CDR1 and CDR2: SGHTA and FQGNSA. The whole variable domain, filled in from reference TRBV7-2 and TRBJ2-3, reads GAGVSQSPSNKVTEKGKDVELRCDPISGHTALYWYRQSLGQGLEFLIYFQGNSAPDKSGLPSDRFSAERTGGSVSTLTIQRTQQEDSAVYLCASSSGPGADTQYFGPGTRLTVL.

The CDR3, as DNA: TGTGCCAGCAGCCAAAAGGCACTCGTTTCACCCCTCCACTTT. This sequence encodes CASSQKALVSPLHF. The V and J genes are TRBV4-2 and TRBJ1-6; D uncertain. CDR1 is LGHNA and CDR2 is YNFKEQ in the germline V gene. This CDR3 is 14 amino acids long. V was pared by 2 bases and J by 9 bases, with 11 bases between.

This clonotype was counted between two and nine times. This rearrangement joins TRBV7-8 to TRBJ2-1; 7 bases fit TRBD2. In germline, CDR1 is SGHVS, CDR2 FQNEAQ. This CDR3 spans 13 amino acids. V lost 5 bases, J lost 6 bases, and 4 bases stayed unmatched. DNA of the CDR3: TGTGCCAGCAGCCCCGGGACTACCAATGAGCAGTTCTTC. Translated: CASSPGTTNEQFF.

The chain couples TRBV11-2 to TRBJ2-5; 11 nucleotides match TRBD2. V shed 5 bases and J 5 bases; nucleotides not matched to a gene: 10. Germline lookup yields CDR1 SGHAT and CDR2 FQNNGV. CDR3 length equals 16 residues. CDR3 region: CASSVSGGASWETQYF. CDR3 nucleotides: TGTGCCAGCAGCGTTAGCGGGGGGGCCTCTTGGGAGACCCAGTACTTC.

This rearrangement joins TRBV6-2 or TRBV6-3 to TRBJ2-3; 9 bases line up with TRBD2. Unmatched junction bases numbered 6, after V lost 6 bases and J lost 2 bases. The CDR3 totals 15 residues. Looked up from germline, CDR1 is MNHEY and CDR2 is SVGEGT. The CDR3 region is CASSSQREVTDTQYF. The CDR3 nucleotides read TGTGCCAGCAGCAGCCAGCGGGAGGTCACAGATACGCAGTATTTT.